This TCR beta chain appears in the sequencing data of a study of blood T cell repertoires in COVID-19. This clone appeared once. Clones were sequenced by immunoSEQ multiplex PCR, and TCRdb holds only the in-frame ones, with some missing. The sample lists some 260,000 clones; about 86% were seen once. This TCR was recovered from a man between 25 and 39 years old with acute COVID-19. Sample: PBMCs or T cells enriched from blood (not recorded which).

The CDR3 protein is CASSQGDRVGSGNTIYF. In DNA form, the CDR3 reads TGCGCCAGCAGCCAGGGGGACAGGGTAGGCTCTGGAAACACCATATATTTT. The chain has TRBV4-3 and TRBJ1-3; 9 bases match TRBD1. V shed 3 bases, J shed 0 bases, and the junction held 6 bases outside the gene matches. The CDR3 is 17 residues long. The V gene's germline CDR1 is LGHNA and CDR2 YSLEER.